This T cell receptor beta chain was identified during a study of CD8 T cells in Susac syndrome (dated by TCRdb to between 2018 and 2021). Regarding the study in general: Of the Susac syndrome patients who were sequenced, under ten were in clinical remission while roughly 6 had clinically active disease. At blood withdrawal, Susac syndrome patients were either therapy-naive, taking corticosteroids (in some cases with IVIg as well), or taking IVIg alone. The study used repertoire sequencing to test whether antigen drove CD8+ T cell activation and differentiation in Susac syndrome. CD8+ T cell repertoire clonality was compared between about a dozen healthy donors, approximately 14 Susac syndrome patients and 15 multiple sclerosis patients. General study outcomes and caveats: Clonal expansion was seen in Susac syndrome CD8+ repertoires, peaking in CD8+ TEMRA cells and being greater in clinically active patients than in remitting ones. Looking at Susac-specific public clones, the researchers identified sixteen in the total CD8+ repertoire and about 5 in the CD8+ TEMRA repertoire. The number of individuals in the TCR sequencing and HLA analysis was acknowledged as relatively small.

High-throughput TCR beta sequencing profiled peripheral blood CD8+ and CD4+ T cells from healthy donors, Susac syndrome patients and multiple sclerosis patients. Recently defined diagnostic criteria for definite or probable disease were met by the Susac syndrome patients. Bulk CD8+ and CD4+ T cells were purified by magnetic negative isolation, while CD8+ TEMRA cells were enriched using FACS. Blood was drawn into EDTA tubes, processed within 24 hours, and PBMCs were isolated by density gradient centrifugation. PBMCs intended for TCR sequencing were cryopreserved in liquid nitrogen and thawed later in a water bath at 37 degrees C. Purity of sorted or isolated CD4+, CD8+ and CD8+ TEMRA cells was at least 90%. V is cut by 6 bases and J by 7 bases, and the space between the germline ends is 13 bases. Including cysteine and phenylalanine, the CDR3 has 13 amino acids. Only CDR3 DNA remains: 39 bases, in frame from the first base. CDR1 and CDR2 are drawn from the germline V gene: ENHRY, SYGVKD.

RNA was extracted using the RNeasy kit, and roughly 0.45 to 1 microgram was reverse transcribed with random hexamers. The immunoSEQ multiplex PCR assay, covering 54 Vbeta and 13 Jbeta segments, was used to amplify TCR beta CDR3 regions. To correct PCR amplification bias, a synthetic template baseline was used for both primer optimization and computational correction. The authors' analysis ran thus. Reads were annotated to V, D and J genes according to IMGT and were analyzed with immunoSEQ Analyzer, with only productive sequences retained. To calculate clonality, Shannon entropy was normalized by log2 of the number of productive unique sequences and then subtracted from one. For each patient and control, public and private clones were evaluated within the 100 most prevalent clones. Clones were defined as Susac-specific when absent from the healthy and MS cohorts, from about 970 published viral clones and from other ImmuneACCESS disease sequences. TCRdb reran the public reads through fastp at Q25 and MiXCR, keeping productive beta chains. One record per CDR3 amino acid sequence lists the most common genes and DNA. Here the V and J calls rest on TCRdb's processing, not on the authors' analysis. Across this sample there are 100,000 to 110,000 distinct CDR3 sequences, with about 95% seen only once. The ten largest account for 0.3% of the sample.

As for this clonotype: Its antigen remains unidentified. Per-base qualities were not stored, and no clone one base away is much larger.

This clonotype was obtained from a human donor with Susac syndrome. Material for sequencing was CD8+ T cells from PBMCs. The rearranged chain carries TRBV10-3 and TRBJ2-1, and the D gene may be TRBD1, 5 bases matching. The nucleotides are TGTGCCATCAGCCGACTCTCAGGGAATGAGCAGTTCTTC. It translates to CAISRLSGNEQFF.